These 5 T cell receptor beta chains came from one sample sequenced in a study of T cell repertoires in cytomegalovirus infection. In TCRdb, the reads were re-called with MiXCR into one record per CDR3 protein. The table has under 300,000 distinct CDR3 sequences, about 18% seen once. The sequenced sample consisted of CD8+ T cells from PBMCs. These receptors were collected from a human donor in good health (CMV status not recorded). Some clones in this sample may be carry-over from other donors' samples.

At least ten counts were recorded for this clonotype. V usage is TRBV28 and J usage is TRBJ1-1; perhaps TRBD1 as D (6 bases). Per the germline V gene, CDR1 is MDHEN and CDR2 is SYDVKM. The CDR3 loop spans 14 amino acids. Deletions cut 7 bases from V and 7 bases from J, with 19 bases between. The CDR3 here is CASKGGGRYFEAFF. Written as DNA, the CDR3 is TGTGCCAGCAAGGGCGGGGGGCGATACTTTGAAGCTTTCTTT.

CDR3 region: CASSLTGGYQETQYF. The CDR3 coding sequence is TGTGCCAGCAGCTTAACGGGGGGGTACCAAGAGACCCAGTACTTC. This rearrangement joins TRBV7-6 to TRBJ2-5; 8 bases are a match to TRBD2. CDR3 size: 15 residues. V gave up 2 bases and J gave up 0 bases; unmatched junction bases: 2. The germline gives CDR1 SGHVS, CDR2 FNYEAQ.

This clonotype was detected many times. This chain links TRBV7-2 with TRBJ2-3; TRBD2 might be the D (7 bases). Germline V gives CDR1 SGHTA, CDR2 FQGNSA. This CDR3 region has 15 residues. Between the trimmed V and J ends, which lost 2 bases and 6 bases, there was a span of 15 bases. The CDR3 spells CASSLRLSGGDTQYF. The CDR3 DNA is TGTGCCAGCAGCTTACGGCTATCGGGGGGCGATACGCAGTATTTT. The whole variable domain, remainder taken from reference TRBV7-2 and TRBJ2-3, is GAGVSQSPSNKVTEKGKDVELRCDPISGHTALYWYRQSLGQGLEFLIYFQGNSAPDKSGLPSDRFSAERTGGSVSTLTIQRTQQEDSAVYLCASSLRLSGGDTQYFGPGTRLTVL.

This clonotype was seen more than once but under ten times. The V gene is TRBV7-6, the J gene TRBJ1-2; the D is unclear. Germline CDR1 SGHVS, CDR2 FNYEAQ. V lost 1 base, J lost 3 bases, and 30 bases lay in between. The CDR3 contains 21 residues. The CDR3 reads CASSLELRLVDTTPEDYGYTF. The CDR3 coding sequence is TGTGCCAGCAGCTTAGAGTTGCGCTTAGTAGACACGACCCCAGAGGACTATGGCTACACCTTC. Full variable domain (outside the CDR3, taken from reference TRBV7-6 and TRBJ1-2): GAGVSQSPRYKVTKRGQDVALRCDPISGHVSLYWYRQALGQGPEFLTYFNYEAQQDKSGLPNDRFSAERPEGSISTLTIQRTEQRDSAMYRCASSLELRLVDTTPEDYGYTFGSGTRLTVV.

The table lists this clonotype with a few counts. DNA for the CDR3: TGTGCCAGCTCGGAGCAGGGGGACACTGAAGCTTTCTTT. The encoded protein is CASSEQGDTEAFF. V gene TRBV6-1 combines with J gene TRBJ1-1, with TRBD1 identical over 7 bases. The CDR3 runs 13 residues. Germline CDR1 and CDR2: MNHNS and SASEGT. The trim removed 8 bases at V and 3 bases at J, leaving 6 bases unmatched.